The clone carrying this T cell receptor beta chain was counted ten times or more. This record comes from a study of T cells in Graves' hyperthyroidism and ophthalmopathy. The CDR3 extends over 18 amino acids. Looked up from germline, CDR1 is SGHTA and CDR2 is FQGTGA. V trimming: 1 base; J trimming: 2 bases; junction bases outside the gene matches: 6. For Graves' hyperthyroidism to be stable, ophthalmopathy could not progress within 18 months. Uncontrolled infection, other autoimmune disease, pregnancy and lactation each barred patients from inclusion. Authors of the study amplified TCR beta CDR3 regions from RNA transcripts. In the first-round RT-PCR of the TCR CDR3, the HTBI primer set was used. TCRdb called the multiplex PCR reads again in MiXCR, with one record for every CDR3 protein. This sample has under 650,000 distinct CDR3 sequences, with around 15% found just once.

The chain carries TRBV7-3 and TRBJ2-1; 12 nucleotides line up with TRBD2. This clonotype was sampled from a woman in her twenties or thirties with Graves' hyperthyroidism. Sequencing was performed on blood. The CDR3 sequence: CASSLRSLAGGPYNEQFF. In DNA, the CDR3 is TGTGCCAGCAGCTTAAGGAGTCTAGCGGGAGGGCCCTACAATGAGCAGTTCTTC.